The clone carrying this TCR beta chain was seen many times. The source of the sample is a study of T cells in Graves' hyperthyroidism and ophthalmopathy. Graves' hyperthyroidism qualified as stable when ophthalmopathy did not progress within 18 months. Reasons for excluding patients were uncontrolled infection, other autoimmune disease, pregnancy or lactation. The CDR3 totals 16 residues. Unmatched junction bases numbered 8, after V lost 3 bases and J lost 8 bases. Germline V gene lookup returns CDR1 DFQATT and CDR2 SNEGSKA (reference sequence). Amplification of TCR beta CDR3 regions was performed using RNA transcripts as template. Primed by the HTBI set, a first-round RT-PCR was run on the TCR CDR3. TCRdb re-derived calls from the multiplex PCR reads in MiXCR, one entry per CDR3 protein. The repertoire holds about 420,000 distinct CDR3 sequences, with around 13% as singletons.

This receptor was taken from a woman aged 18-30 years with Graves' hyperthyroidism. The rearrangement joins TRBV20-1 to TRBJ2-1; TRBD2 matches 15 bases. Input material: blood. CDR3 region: CSASGLAGGEWDEQFF. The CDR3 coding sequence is TGCAGTGCTAGCGGACTAGCGGGAGGGGAATGGGATGAGCAGTTCTTC.